This record covers a single TCR beta chain. It has no known antigen specificity. Base qualities are missing; no much larger clone stands one base away. The data were taken from a study of T-cell reconstitution after alpha-beta-depleted transplantation in children listed by TCRdb under 2016. Regarding the study in general: Using TCR repertoire profiling, the study followed T-cell immune reconstitution in a quantitative way in children after TCRalphabeta/CD19-depleted allogeneic hematopoietic cell transplantation.

The paper as a whole reports these results and caveats: Over the following months the frequencies of hyperexpanded clones went down, and after one year T-cell counts and TCRbeta diversity were mostly credited to newly produced T cells. The high TCRbeta diversity at day 60 in some patients was ascribed to recipient T cells and intrathymic progenitors that had survived conditioning. Apparently early alphabetaT-cell count recovery about two months after transplant reportedly relied on only several hundred rapidly expanded clones derived from non-depleted graft cells.

Libraries were built with PCR. Sequencer: Illumina HiSeq 2500. To normalize quantification of the TCRbeta repertoire, the TCR libraries were built with molecular barcoding that relied on unique molecular identifiers. TCRdb trimmed public reads at Q25 via fastp, called clones via MiXCR and kept in-frame beta chains. Every distinct CDR3 protein forms one entry, paired with its most common genes and DNA. Here the sample has 800,000 to 1,000,000 distinct CDR3 sequences; about 31% occur a single time. In total, the top ten clones hold 25% to 35% of the sample. V is cut by 3 bases and J by 10 bases, and the space between the germline ends is 16 bases. The CDR3 contains 14 residues, cysteine and phenylalanine counted. The CDR3 DNA has 42 bases and is translated from base 1. Per the germline V gene, MGHRA is the CDR1 and YSYEKL is the CDR2. The meaning of the sample's treatment or condition label: allogeneic hematopoietic cell transplantation with graft depleted of TCRalphabeta T cells and CD19 B cells. TCRalphabeta/CD19-depleted allogeneic hematopoietic cell grafts were given to the transplant recipients, all of whom were children.

This specimen consisted of PBMCs, mostly from graft donor cells, obtained 360 days after TCRalphabeta/CD19-depleted stem cell transplant. This sequence uses TRBV4-1 and TRBJ2-1; there is no confident call for the D gene. This sequence originates from a boy under two years old who had a stem cell transplant for SCID, so the T cells may come from the graft donor. The CDR3 region reads CASSHPDTEWEQFF. The DNA is TGCGCCAGCAGCCACCCTGACACAGAATGGGAGCAGTTCTTC.